Included here is one T cell receptor beta chain sequence, with context. Its target is not known. The data belong to a study of OX40 agonist ivuxolimab in advanced cancers. Looking at the study overall: Aged about 20 to 85 with a mean of approximately 57 years, they were approximately 79% male. Allowance was made for prior anti-PD-1, anti-PD-L1 or anti-CTLA-4 therapy, and roughly 39% had some.

Measured with immunoSEQ multiplex PCR; TCRdb has only the in-frame clones, and not every one. Of about 98,000 clones in the sample, 90% to 95% were seen once. The study, taken as a whole, reports: Determination of antigen specificity was not performed for the expanded peripheral T cells.

The junction had 10 bases not matched to a gene; V was cut back by 7 bases and J by 13 bases. CDR1 is SQVTM and CDR2 is ANQGSEA in the germline V gene. The CDR3 consists of 12 residues. The sample here was CD4+ or CD8+ T cells sorted from blood, taken in a trial of the OX40 agonist ivuxolimab. The chain has TRBV29-1 and TRBJ2-1; 10 bases are a match to TRBD2. The clonotype was recovered from an adult with an advanced solid tumor such as melanoma, head and neck, liver or kidney cancer. The CDR3 nucleotides are TGCAGCGCTCTCGGGACTAGCGTCCTTCAGTTCTTC. Translated, it gives CSALGTSVLQFF.